Following are 24 T cell receptor beta chains from one sample sequenced in a study of blood T cell repertoires in COVID-19. Method: immunoSEQ multiplex PCR; TCRdb's copy keeps in-frame clones and lacks some. The table records 15,000 or so clones, around 90% of them present only once. The sequenced sample consisted of peripheral blood. The receptors stem from a man aged 50 or older with active COVID-19.

V gene TRBV7-2 combines with J gene TRBJ2-7; a weak D match, TRBD1 (5 bases). Germline CDR1 SGHTA, CDR2 FQGNSA. The CDR3 runs 14 residues. Trimming took off 5 bases at V and 0 bases at J, with 11 bases between the two ends. CDR3 amino acids: CASSRPTVSYEQYF. The CDR3 nucleotides read TGTGCCAGCAGCCGTCCGACAGTCTCCTACGAGCAGTACTTC.

V usage is TRBV16 and J usage is TRBJ1-4, with D uncertain. CDR1 and CDR2 (germline): KGHSY, FQNENV. The CDR3 sequence is 15 residues long. Deletions cut 2 bases from V and 8 bases from J, with 15 bases between. CDR3 in DNA: TGTGCCAGCAGCCAAGGTCAGGACTTAATGGAAAAACTGTTTTTT. It yields the protein CASSQGQDLMEKLFF.

J is TRBJ2-7 and V is TRBV20-1, with D uncertain. Per the germline V gene, CDR1 is DFQATT and CDR2 is SNEGSKA (reference sequence). V was shortened by 6 bases and J by 5 bases, with 11 bases between the two germline ends. This CDR3 contains 11 residues. CDR3 coding DNA: TGCAGTGCCCCAATTCGAGACGAGCAGTACTTC. Amino acids: CSAPIRDEQYF.

The chain couples TRBV6-6 to TRBJ1-1, with 11 bases aligning to TRBD1. CDR1 MNHNY and CDR2 SVGAGI come from the germline V gene (reference sequence). This CDR3 has 15 residues. Trimming cost V 0 bases and J 4 bases; bases outside gene matches: 1. As DNA, the CDR3 is TGTGCCAGCAGTTACTCGGACAGGGGGCTCACTGAAGCTTTCTTT. Its translation: CASSYSDRGLTEAFF.

V gene TRBV5-1 combines with J gene TRBJ1-1; D is unresolved. Germline CDR1 and CDR2: SGHRS and YFSETQ. V lost 3 bases and J 5 bases, leaving 11 bases between the germline ends. The CDR3 is 13 residues long. CDR3 sequence: CASSWSSRTEAFF. Here the CDR3 DNA reads TGCGCCAGCAGCTGGAGCAGTAGAACTGAAGCTTTCTTT.

V and J are TRBV6-2 or TRBV6-3 and TRBJ1-6, with D possibly matching TRBD1 (5 bases). This CDR3 contains 13 residues. In germline, CDR1 is MNHEY, CDR2 SVGEGT. The germline V and J ends were trimmed by 5 bases and 7 bases, with 9 bases remaining between them. The CDR3 sequence: CASSQGVNSPLHF. CDR3 DNA: TGTGCCAGCAGTCAGGGTGTGAATTCACCCCTCCACTTT.

The gene calls are TRBV7-9 and TRBJ2-1; TRBD2 might be the D (5 bases). The germline V and J ends were trimmed by 1 base and 0 bases, with 16 bases remaining between them. The CDR3 is 18 amino acids. The germline gives CDR1 SEHNR, CDR2 FQNEAQ (reference sequence). The CDR3 sequence: CASSLGVPGLSSYNEQFF. CDR3 DNA sequence: TGTGCCAGCAGCTTAGGAGTCCCCGGACTCAGCTCCTACAATGAGCAGTTCTTC. The full variable domain, completed using reference TRBV7-9 and TRBJ2-1, is DTGVSQNPRHKITKRGQNVTFRCDPISEHNRLYWYRQTLGQGPEFLTYFQNEAQLEKSRLLSDRFSAERPKGSFSTLEIQRTEQGDSAMYLCASSLGVPGLSSYNEQFFGPGTRLTVL.

J is TRBJ1-1 and V is TRBV20-1; the D is unclear. The V gene lost 3 bases and the J gene lost 4 bases, with 15 bases spanning the gap. Germline lookup yields CDR1 DFQATT and CDR2 SNEGSKA (reference sequence). This CDR3 comprises 14 residues. DNA of the CDR3: TGCAGTGCTAGTGTCCTCCAAGCGGTCACTGAAGCTTTCTTT. Its translation: CSASVLQAVTEAFF.

This sequence joins TRBV6-5 and TRBJ1-1, with D maybe TRBD1 (6 bases). CDR1 is MNHEY and CDR2 is SVGAGI in the germline V gene. The CDR3 runs to 15 residues. Trimming shortened V by 7 bases and J by 1 base, and 16 bases separated the two germline ends. The CDR3 here is CASTPVRQENTEAFF. In nucleotides, the CDR3 is TGTGCCAGCACCCCTGTGAGACAGGAGAACACTGAAGCTTTCTTT.

This clone was seen a single time. The chain carries TRBV28 and TRBJ2-7; 8 bases align to TRBD2. Germline CDR1 is MDHEN and CDR2 is SYDVKM. The trim removed 6 bases at V and 2 bases at J, leaving 21 bases unmatched. The CDR3 contains 19 residues. The CDR3 loop is CASSSVERRERRGAYEQYF. In DNA form, the CDR3 reads TGTGCCAGCAGCTCGGTCGAGCGGCGGGAGAGGCGGGGGGCCTACGAGCAGTACTTC.

The rearrangement uses TRBV27 and TRBJ1-1, with 8 bases that match TRBD1. The junction had 6 bases not matched to a gene; V was cut back by 5 bases and J by 4 bases. The CDR3 is made up of 14 amino acids. The germline V gene encodes CDR1 MNHEY and CDR2 SMNVEV (reference sequence). CDR3 sequence reads: CASSQKTGGTEAFF. The DNA for the CDR3 is TGTGCCAGCAGTCAAAAAACAGGGGGCACTGAAGCTTTCTTT.

This clone was picked up one time. The chain couples TRBV12-5 to TRBJ1-1, with TRBD1 matching over 8 bases. The ends lost 3 bases at V and 8 bases at J; junction bases unmatched: 11. CDR1 and CDR2 (germline): LGHNT, FRNRAP. The length of the CDR3 is 15 residues. In DNA form, the CDR3 reads TGTGCTAGTGGTTTCCGGGCAGGGGGCTGGGCCGAAGCTTTCTTT. It codes for CASGFRAGGWAEAFF.

This chain joins TRBV2 and TRBJ2-7, with 11 positions matching TRBD2. V lost 2 bases to trimming and J lost 5 bases; unmatched junction nucleotides: 8. Germline V gene data show CDR1 as SNHLY and CDR2 as FYNNEI. The CDR3 is 16 residues long. CDR3 sequence: CASSEFTSGSGDEQYF. The DNA for the CDR3 is TGTGCCAGCAGTGAATTCACTAGCGGGAGTGGGGACGAGCAGTACTTC.

This clone was detected once. The chain carries TRBV18 and TRBJ1-2, with 7 bases fitting TRBD1. CDR3 length: 15 residues. J was trimmed by 0 bases and V by 3 bases; bases with no gene match: 4. In germline, CDR1 is KGHSH, CDR2 LQKENI. CDR3: CASSPWDSSNYGYTF. DNA for the CDR3: TGTGCCAGCTCACCTTGGGACAGCTCTAACTATGGCTACACCTTC.

The chain employs TRBV2 and TRBJ1-6; TRBD1 agrees at 7 bases. The CDR3 contains 15 residues. CDR1 SNHLY and CDR2 FYNNEI come from the germline V gene. The V and J ends lost 4 bases and 1 base, in that order; junction bases with no gene match: 1. The CDR3 loop reads CASSVTGSYNSPLHF. The DNA for the CDR3 is TGTGCCAGCAGTGTGACAGGGTCCTATAATTCACCCCTCCACTTT.

The chain has TRBV5-6 and TRBJ2-3, with 9 bases matching TRBD1. The CDR3 covers 14 residues. Germline trimming cut 0 bases from V and 6 bases from J; bases unmatched to any gene: 2. The germline V gene has CDR1 SGHDT and CDR2 YYEEEE. CDR3 DNA sequence: TGTGCCAGCAGCTTGGTGGACAGGGGTGATACGCAGTATTTT. Translated, it gives CASSLVDRGDTQYF. The full variable domain, in which reference TRBV5-6 and TRBJ2-3 provide the parts outside the CDR3, is DAGVTQSPTHLIKTRGQQVTLRCSPKSGHDTVSWYQQALGQGPQFIFQYYEEEERQRGNFPDRFSGHQFPNYSSELNVNALLLGDSALYLCASSLVDRGDTQYFGPGTRLTVL.

The rearrangement joins TRBV27 to TRBJ1-6; 10 bases fit TRBD1. CDR3 length: 15 residues. Trimming cost V 3 bases and J 10 bases; bases outside gene matches: 6. Germline V CDR1 and CDR2: MNHEY, SMNVEV (reference sequence). As DNA, the CDR3 is TGTGCCAGCAGTTTTCTGGGACAGGGGTCCTCACCCCTCCACTTT. This encodes CASSFLGQGSSPLHF.

This chain uses TRBV6-6 with TRBJ2-1, with 12 bases fitting TRBD2. This CDR3 region has 13 residues. Germline-derived CDR1 and CDR2 are MNHNY and SVGAGI (reference sequence). V lost 6 bases and J lost 13; bases outside the gene matches: 7. CDR3 bases: TGTGCCAGCAGCCAACTAGCGGGAGGACCTCAGTTCTTC. Translating gives CASSQLAGGPQFF.

This chain uses TRBV27 with TRBJ2-3, with 10 bases that match TRBD2. The V and J ends lost 3 bases and 5 bases, in that order; junction bases with no gene match: 5. CDR3 length equals 15 residues. Germline CDR1 MNHEY, CDR2 SMNVEV (reference sequence). The CDR3 nucleotides are TGTGCCAGCAGTTTTTCGCTAGCGGGAGTAGATACGCAGTATTTT. This encodes CASSFSLAGVDTQYF.

V usage is TRBV18 and J usage is TRBJ1-4; D gene ambiguous. V was pared by 2 bases and J by 8 bases, with 12 bases between. CDR3 length: 14 amino acids. CDR1 KGHSH and CDR2 LQKENI come from the germline V gene. The DNA for the CDR3 is TGTGCCAGCTCACCAGGCGACATTCTGGAAAAACTGTTTTTT. The encoded protein is CASSPGDILEKLFF.

Only one count was recorded for this clone. The V gene is TRBV7-2, the J gene TRBJ2-3; 14 bases match TRBD2. The CDR3 contains 17 residues. Per the germline V gene, CDR1 is SGHTA and CDR2 is FQGNSA. The V segment lost 1 base and the J segment 4 bases; nucleotides outside the gene matches: 4. The CDR3 loop is CASSLGLAGGPPDTQYF. DNA of the CDR3: TGTGCCAGCAGCTTAGGACTAGCGGGAGGGCCCCCAGATACGCAGTATTTT.

The CDR3 DNA is TGTGCCAGCAATGGACATTATAGCAATCAGCCCCAGCATTTT. Encoded protein: CASNGHYSNQPQHF. V and J are TRBV6-6 and TRBJ1-5; D may be TRBD1 (5 bases). CDR3 length equals 14 residues. The ends were cut back, 7 bases at V and 0 bases at J, with 10 bases in the middle. CDR1 is MNHNY, CDR2 SVGAGI, per germline (reference sequence).

V gene TRBV6-7 combines with J gene TRBJ2-7; D is undetermined. TRBV6-7 belongs to the ORF category, with a function that is uncertain. The V end lost 2 bases, the J end lost 1 base, and 12 bases lay between the germline ends. The CDR3 covers 15 residues. CDR3 nucleotides: TGTGCCAGCAGTTACGTGCGGTCGGTTTCCTACGAGCAGTACTTC. It codes for CASSYVRSVSYEQYF.

The chain carries TRBV7-9 and TRBJ1-5; D gene uncertain. The V gene lost 4 bases and the J gene lost 5 bases, with 6 bases spanning the gap. The length of the CDR3 is 12 residues. CDR1 is SEHNR and CDR2 is FQNEAQ in the germline V gene (reference sequence). DNA of the CDR3: TGTGCCAGCAGCTCGGGTTATCAGCCCCAGCATTTT. The encoded protein is CASSSGYQPQHF.